The entry that follows covers one T cell receptor beta chain sequence. What it binds is unknown. This CDR3 has 16 amino acids. Germline V gene lookup returns CDR1 MNHEY and CDR2 SMNVEV (reference sequence). V gave up 5 bases and J gave up 0 bases; unmatched junction bases: 6. Data came from immunoSEQ multiplex PCR; TCRdb stores just in-frame clones and leaves some out. Of around 2.1 million clones in the sample, about 92% are singletons; the top ten hold 1.5% to 2%. Positive CCR7 selection of CD45RO-negative cells yielded the naive CD8 cells, and terminally differentiated effector memory CD45RA+ cells were excluded. Those who donated were healthy HIV-negative adults, with no recent acute infections or vaccinations reported. These data belong to a study of shared clonotypes between healthy human individuals. The study, taken as a whole, reports: A generally larger estimated richness was seen in naive subsets than in memory subsets.

What was sequenced was naive CD8+ T cells from PBMCs. The chain joins TRBV27 to TRBJ2-5; TRBD2 matches 10 bases. This TCR was recovered from a young man in good health. Some clones in this sample may be carry-over from other donors' samples. The CDR3 nucleotides are TGTGCCAGCAGTGCCATACTAGCGGGATACCAAGAGACCCAGTACTTC. Its protein is CASSAILAGYQETQYF.